This is a list of T cell receptor beta chains from one sample in a study of shared clonotypes between healthy human individuals. The protocol was immunoSEQ multiplex PCR, while the TCRdb copy is restricted to in-frame clones and leaves out a portion. The top ten hold more than 20% of the sample, which has about 820,000 clones, 85% to 95% seen once. The sample comprised naive CD8+ T cells sorted from blood. Receptors originate from a man aged 25 to 40 in good health. CDR3s include the opening cysteine and the closing phenylalanine or tryptophan. The D gene is left open where the match is weak. Clone size, where shown, is once, few, many, or a class for clones that have expanded.

J,V,D,size,DNA,CDR3
TRBJ2-6,TRBV7-9,TRBD1,.,TGTGCCAGCAGCCCGACGACAGGGGCTGGGGCCAACGTCCTGACTTTC,CASSPTTGAGANVLTF
TRBJ2-2,TRBV11-2,TRBD2,.,TGTGCCAGCAGCCCCTGGCGGGAGGACACCGGGGAGCTGTTTTTT,CASSPWREDTGELFF
TRBJ2-7,TRBV7-9,.,.,TGTGCCAGCAGCTTAGAGGGACAAGGGCACTACGAGCAGTACTTC,CASSLEGQGHYEQYF
TRBJ2-7,TRBV4-1,TRBD2,.,TGCGCCAGCAGCTATACTAGCGGGAGGGGGTACGAGCAGTACTTC,CASSYTSGRGYEQYF
TRBJ2-1,TRBV7-3,.,.,TGTGCCAGCAGCTGGACGGCCCGGAGGGAGCAGTTCTTC,CASSWTARREQFF
TRBJ2-3,TRBV7-9,TRBD2,.,TGTGCCAGCAGCCTAAGCGGGAGCCCAGATACGCAGTATTTT,CASSLSGSPDTQYF
TRBJ2-7,TRBV18,.,.,TGTGCCAGCTCACGGGACGCGAGCGGAGTGGCCTACGAGCAGTACTTC,CASSRDASGVAYEQYF
TRBJ2-5,TRBV28,.,.,TGTGCCACTCAGGGGCTAGCCCGAGAGACCCAGTACTTC,CATQGLARETQYF
TRBJ2-3,TRBV7-8,TRBD2,.,TGTGCCAGCAGCCCCGGACTAGCGGGAATAGATACGCAGTATTTT,CASSPGLAGIDTQYF
TRBJ2-7,TRBV7-2,.,.,TGTGCCAGCAGCTTTTCAGGGTACAGGAACGAGCAGTACTTC,CASSFSGYRNEQYF
TRBJ1-1,TRBV7-8,TRBD1,.,TGTGCCAGCCTCGAGGGGCAGGGGGCTTTTACTGAAGCTTTCTTT,CASLEGQGAFTEAFF
TRBJ2-1,TRBV19,TRBD2,.,TGTGCCAGTAGTAAGGGTGCGGGACTAGGATGGAATGAGCAGTTCTTC,CASSKGAGLGWNEQFF
TRBJ2-2,TRBV10-1,.,.,TGCGCCAGCAGTGAGAACCGCTCTCCGAACACCGGGGAGCTGTTTTTT,CASSENRSPNTGELFF
TRBJ1-1,TRBV5-6,.,.,TGTGCCAGCAGCTTGTGGTCGGGGAACACTGAAGCTTTCTTT,CASSLWSGNTEAFF
TRBJ2-7,TRBV29-1,TRBD1,.,TGCAGCGTTGAAAGGTTCGAGAGGACAGGGGTAATTTACGAGCAGTACTTC,CSVERFERTGVIYEQYF
TRBJ1-1,TRBV18,TRBD1,.,TGTGCCAGCTCGCAAACCCCAAGGGGACAGGGGATGAACACTGAAGCTTTCTTT,CASSQTPRGQGMNTEAFF
TRBJ2-1,TRBV5-1,.,once,TGCGCCAGCAGCTTGCCCATATCGGGGGTTGAGCAGTTCTTC,CASSLPISGVEQFF
TRBJ2-1,TRBV7-6,TRBD2,.,TGTGCCAGCAGCATAGTGATGGGGGAACTAGCGGAAGCTCCCTCCTACAATGAGCAGTTCTTC,CASSIVMGELAEAPSYNEQFF
TRBJ2-3,TRBV29-1,.,.,TGCAGCGTTGAACGGGCAGATACGCAGTATTTT,CSVERADTQYF
TRBJ2-7,TRBV2,.,.,TGTGCCAGCAGAGAAAGTAGAGAACCTTTTCACTACGAGCAGTACTTC,CASRESREPFHYEQYF
TRBJ1-1,TRBV4-1,.,.,TGCGCCAGCAGCCAAGGTCGGACAGAAGCTTTCTTT,CASSQGRTEAFF
TRBJ2-7,TRBV4-2,.,.,TGTGCCAGCAGCCAGGCTGGAGAGCCATATTACTACGAGCAGTACTTC,CASSQAGEPYYYEQYF
TRBJ2-2,TRBV11-2,.,.,TGTGCCAGCAGCCATCGGCAGGGGCCCGGGGAGCTGTTTTTT,CASSHRQGPGELFF
TRBJ1-1,TRBV5-5,.,once,TGTGCCAGCAGCTTGGTACGGGATATGAACACTGAAGCTTTCTTT,CASSLVRDMNTEAFF
TRBJ1-5,TRBV28,TRBD1,.,TGTGCCAGCAGTTTAGGGACAGGGTACAATCAGCCCCAGCATTTT,CASSLGTGYNQPQHF
TRBJ2-7,TRBV7-3,.,once,TGTGCCAGCAGCCCTCTCCCCGGGACTCAAGTCCACTACGAGCAGTACTTC,CASSPLPGTQVHYEQYF
TRBJ2-7,TRBV28,.,.,TGTGCCAGCAGTTTAGGGAATCAGATCCTCCTGAACTACGAGCAGTACTTC,CASSLGNQILLNYEQYF
TRBJ2-3,TRBV19,TRBD2,.,TGTGCCAGTAGTATTCGGGAGGAGCCAGATACGCAGTATTTT,CASSIREEPDTQYF
TRBJ2-3,TRBV28,.,.,TGTGCCAGCAGCCTAGACAGCACAGATACGCAGTATTTT,CASSLDSTDTQYF
TRBJ2-3,TRBV27,.,once,TGTGCCAGCAGTTTATCGCGAACGGGAGCCCGCACAGATACGCAGTATTTT,CASSLSRTGARTDTQYF
TRBJ2-7,TRBV2,.,.,TGTGCCAGCATGGGACCCATAAGCTCCTACGAGCAGTACTTC,CASMGPISSYEQYF
TRBJ2-3,TRBV6-1,.,.,TGTGCCAGCAGTGAAGTAGGAGCGGCAGATACGCAGTATTTT,CASSEVGAADTQYF
TRBJ2-7,TRBV6-1,TRBD2,.,TGTGCCAGCAGGGGAGGGGCTTCCTACGAGCAGTACTTC,CASRGGASYEQYF
TRBJ2-1,TRBV28,TRBD2,.,TGTGCCAGCAGTTTAGAGGTAGCGGGGTACAATGAGCAGTTCTTC,CASSLEVAGYNEQFF
TRBJ2-3,TRBV27,TRBD2,.,TGTGCCAGCAGTTTCCCCTCGGCCGGGCGGGGGGACACAGATACGCAGTATTTT,CASSFPSAGRGDTDTQYF
TRBJ1-2,TRBV6-5,TRBD1,.,TGTGCCAGCAGTTACTCTCGGGACAGGGGATTCTATGGCTACACCTTC,CASSYSRDRGFYGYTF
TRBJ2-1,TRBV27,TRBD2,once,TGTGCCAGCAGTGCAAGGGACGGGAGGCCTGGGTATGAGCAGTTCTTC,CASSARDGRPGYEQFF
TRBJ1-1,TRBV6-5,.,once,TGTGCCAGCAGTCAGTTAGGGGCGAACACTGAAGCTTTCTTT,CASSQLGANTEAFF
TRBJ2-7,TRBV5-4,.,.,TGTGCCAGCAGCAACCGGGACGGCTACGAGCAGTACTTC,CASSNRDGYEQYF
TRBJ1-1,TRBV7-6,TRBD1,.,TGTGCCAGCAGCTACCAAGGGGGCCTGAACACTGAAGCTTTCTTT,CASSYQGGLNTEAFF
TRBJ1-1,TRBV30,.,.,TGTGCCTGGAGTGAACTCACGAACACTGAAGCTTTCTTT,CAWSELTNTEAFF
TRBJ1-1,TRBV10-3,.,.,TGTGCCATCAGGGACATGAACACTGAAGCTTTCTTT,CAIRDMNTEAFF
TRBJ1-2,TRBV27,.,.,TGTGCCAGCAGTTTAAGTTCGGAGGGGGTTGAGTATGGCTACACCTTC,CASSLSSEGVEYGYTF